This record covers a single T cell receptor (beta chain). The record originates from a study of OX40 agonist ivuxolimab in advanced cancers. Sequenced by immunoSEQ multiplex PCR; TCRdb stores in-frame clones only, minus some. The table shows roughly 63,000 clones, with around 87% occurring only once. The junction had 8 bases not matched to a gene; V was cut back by 0 bases and J by 12 bases. The CDR3 spans 13 residues. Germline V gene data show CDR1 as MGHRA and CDR2 as YSYEKL. This specimen was CD4+ or CD8+ T cells sorted from blood, taken in a trial of the OX40 agonist ivuxolimab. This clonotype was obtained from an adult with an advanced solid tumor such as melanoma, head and neck, liver or kidney cancer. The V and J genes are TRBV4-1 and TRBJ2-7; 7 bases align to TRBD1. The CDR3 reads CASSQEIDRVRYF. The DNA of the CDR3 is TGCGCCAGCAGCCAAGAAATAGACAGGGTTCGGTACTTC.